This T cell receptor (beta chain) derives from a study of blood T cell repertoires in COVID-19. This clone has just a few counts. Under the authors' procedure: The assay estimated nucleated cells by amplifying reference gene primers. Clones were sequenced by immunoSEQ multiplex PCR, and TCRdb holds only the in-frame ones, with some missing. The V and J calls and the clone size are those of that table, but D and trimming were determined from the DNA. This sample has 200,000 to 300,000 clones; around 90% occur once, and the top ten carry around 0.85%. Specimen: PBMCs or T cells enriched from blood (not recorded which). The TCR comes from a man aged 50 to 60 who had been exposed to COVID-19.

The CDR3 DNA reads TGTGCCAGCAGTTACTCGGCGGCCTATGGCTACACCTTC. The encoded protein is CASSYSAAYGYTF. The chain employs TRBV6-5 and TRBJ1-2, with no clear D. Trimming removed 0 bases from V and 4 bases from J, with 6 bases in between. The length of the CDR3 is 13 residues. Germline V gives CDR1 MNHEY, CDR2 SVGAGI.